This is a list of T cell receptor beta chains from one sample in a study of T cells in Graves' hyperthyroidism and ophthalmopathy. MiXCR was run by TCRdb on the multiplex PCR reads, yielding one entry per CDR3 protein. This sample has under 350,000 distinct CDR3 sequences; roughly an eighth occur once, and the top ten carry approximately 35%. Sample: blood. These receptors all come from a woman between 40 and 55 years old with Graves' ophthalmopathy. Both conserved end residues are part of each CDR3. A D gene is named only where the DNA matches it firmly. Rows may omit the clone size; those that give it use once, few, many or a size class.

clone size	V gene	D gene	J gene	CDR3 DNA	CDR3 protein
many	TRBV5-1	.	TRBJ1-1	TGCGCCAGCACCGTAACAGGGTACACTGAAGCTTTCTTT	CASTVTGYTEAFF
many	TRBV12-3/TRBV12-4	TRBD2	TRBJ2-7	TGTGCCAGCAGTTCCTCCCCCGGGCAAGCGGGATCTCGCGAGCAGTACTTC	CASSSSPGQAGSREQYF
.	TRBV27	TRBD1	TRBJ2-5	TGTGCCAGCAGCAATATAGGGGGCGTAGAGACCCAGTACTTC	CASSNIGGVETQYF
many	TRBV12-3/TRBV12-4	.	TRBJ1-1	TGTGCCAGCAGTTTTACAACAGCGTACACTGAAGCTTTCTTT	CASSFTTAYTEAFF
many	TRBV29-1	TRBD2	TRBJ2-5	TGCAGCGTTGGTGGGACTACTCTCATGGAGACCCAGTACTTC	CSVGGTTLMETQYF
many	TRBV28	.	TRBJ2-7	TGTGCCAGCAGTTTATATTGGGCGGGGATCATAAACTACGAGCAGTACTTC	CASSLYWAGIINYEQYF
many	TRBV20-1	TRBD2	TRBJ2-3	TGCAGTGCTAGAGGGCAAGCGGGGAAGAGGAGGGCTACGCAGTATTTT	CSARGQAGKRRATQYF
many	TRBV20-1	.	TRBJ2-7	TGCAGTGCTAGAGTCGCCAGAGCCTACGAGCAGTACTTC	CSARVARAYEQYF
few	TRBV5-1	.	TRBJ2-2	TGCGCCAGCAGATATTTTACGACACGCTCGAACACCGGGGAGCTGTTTTTT	CASRYFTTRSNTGELFF
many	TRBV7-2	.	TRBJ2-1	TGTGCCAGCAGCTTAGCGGCAGGGACCTACAATGAGCAGTTCTTC	CASSLAAGTYNEQFF
.	TRBV10-1	.	TRBJ2-1	TGCGCCAGCAGTGACGGGGGCTCCTACAATGAGCAGTTCTTC	CASSDGGSYNEQFF
many	TRBV7-2	TRBD1	TRBJ1-3	TGTGCCAGCTCCGTTTCCGGGACAGGCATCTCTGGAAACACCATATATTTT	CASSVSGTGISGNTIYF
few	TRBV19	TRBD1	TRBJ1-1	TGTGCCAGTAGTTCTAGACAGGGGGACACTGAAGCTTTCTTT	CASSSRQGDTEAFF
many	TRBV11-3	.	TRBJ2-1	TGTGCCAGCAGCTTACTTCCAGGTCTAGGGCATGAGCAGTTCTTC	CASSLLPGLGHEQFF
few	TRBV29-1	.	TRBJ1-2	TGCAGCGGGGGGGTCAGGGAGGATGGCTACACCTTC	CSGGVREDGYTF
few	TRBV5-1	TRBD1	TRBJ1-1	TGCGCCAGCAGCGACCAGGGGGGAGGCACTGAAGCTTTCTTT	CASSDQGGGTEAFF
once	TRBV7-9	.	TRBJ1-4	TGTGCCGCCGGGCGACAGGAGCATTACGGGGATGAAAAACTGTTTTTT	CAAGRQEHYGDEKLFF
.	TRBV28	TRBD1	TRBJ2-2	TGTGCCAGCAGTCCGACTCAGGGGGCCCACGGGGAGCTGTTTTTT	CASSPTQGAHGELFF
.	TRBV20-1	TRBD1	TRBJ1-2	TGCAGTGCCCGCCCCGAGACAGGGAGGTATGGCTACACCTTC	CSARPETGRYGYTF
many	TRBV28	TRBD2	TRBJ2-5	TGTGCCAGCAGCAGATCGCGGGGGGGAACCCCGTCTCAAGAGACCCAGTACTTC	CASSRSRGGTPSQETQYF
.	TRBV18	.	TRBJ2-1	TGTGCCAGCTCACCGGAGGGTGAGCAGTTCTTC	CASSPEGEQFF
many	TRBV5-5	.	TRBJ2-3	TGTGCCAGCAGCCCCCGGGAGAACACAGATACGCAGTATTTT	CASSPRENTDTQYF
many	TRBV12-3/TRBV12-4	.	TRBJ1-3	TGTGCCAGCACAAAAAACAGTGGAAACACCATATATTTT	CASTKNSGNTIYF
.	TRBV29-1	TRBD2	TRBJ2-7	TGCAGCGTCATTAGCGGGAGTACCTACGAGCAGTACTTC	CSVISGSTYEQYF
.	TRBV25-1	TRBD2	TRBJ2-2	TGTGCCAGCCGAGGACTAGCGGGGGCAACCGGGGAGCTGTTTTTT	CASRGLAGATGELFF
many	TRBV18	.	TRBJ1-1	TGTGCCAGCTCACCACAGGGGGGGCGGAACACTGAAGCTTTCTTT	CASSPQGGRNTEAFF
many	TRBV6-1	.	TRBJ2-1	TGTGCCAGCAGTTACCCACAACAGGGCGATGAGCAGTTCTTC	CASSYPQQGDEQFF
few	TRBV6-1	.	TRBJ1-6	TGTGCCAGCAGTGAAACAGGGAAGGATTCACCCCTCCACTTT	CASSETGKDSPLHF
.	TRBV3-1	.	TRBJ1-2	TGTGCCAGCAGCCACGGGATTGGGGGCTACACCTTC	CASSHGIGGYTF
many	TRBV20-1	.	TRBJ2-3	TGCAGCGGGTTACAGGGTCATACGCAGTATTTT	CSGLQGHTQYF
many	TRBV7-9	.	TRBJ2-7	TGTGCCAGCAGCTCCCGGAGTAGCGGCCCGACCTACGAGCAGTACTTC	CASSSRSSGPTYEQYF
.	TRBV5-1	TRBD2	TRBJ2-1	TGCGCCAGCAGCTTCCCCCCAGGGAGGGGTGGCAATGAGCAGTTCTTC	CASSFPPGRGGNEQFF
many	TRBV7-9	.	TRBJ2-7	TGTGCCAGCAGCCCGAAACCTGGCGAGCAGTACTTC	CASSPKPGEQYF
many	TRBV12-3/TRBV12-4	.	TRBJ2-5	TGTGCCAGCAGTTTTCGGACACCAAAGCAAGAGACCCAGTACTTC	CASSFRTPKQETQYF
few	TRBV6-2/TRBV6-3	.	TRBJ1-2	TGTGCCAGCAGTTACGAGGCTAAGTATGGCTACACCTTC	CASSYEAKYGYTF
.	TRBV20-1	TRBD2	TRBJ2-2	TGCAGTGCTAGACTAGCGGGAGCCGTCACCGGGGAGCTGTTTTTT	CSARLAGAVTGELFF
few	TRBV12-3/TRBV12-4	.	TRBJ2-2	TGTGCCAGCAGTTTTTCGACCACCGGGGAGCTGTTTTTT	CASSFSTTGELFF
many	TRBV12-3/TRBV12-4	.	TRBJ2-7	TGTGCCAGCAGTCCCTCCCTCTCCTACGAGCAGTACTTC	CASSPSLSYEQYF
.	TRBV6-4	.	TRBJ2-3	TGTGCCAGCAGTGAAGCCGGCACAGATACGCAGTATTTT	CASSEAGTDTQYF
many	TRBV7-6	TRBD2	TRBJ2-1	TGTGCCAGCACTCCTCTAGCGGGACCTACCCGGAATGAGCAGTTCTTC	CASTPLAGPTRNEQFF
many	TRBV20-1	TRBD2	TRBJ2-3	TGCAGTGCTCCAAGGGGCGGGGGGGCCAGTACGCAGTATTTT	CSAPRGGGASTQYF
few	TRBV19	.	TRBJ2-3	TGTGCCAGTAACCCATCCGGGCGAGGCACAGATACGCAGTATTTT	CASNPSGRGTDTQYF
many	TRBV27	.	TRBJ1-1	TGTGCCAGCAGTGTCGGGATTGGGACTGAAGCTTTCTTT	CASSVGIGTEAFF
few	TRBV5-5	.	TRBJ2-1	TGTGCCAGCAGCTTGTCGGTTCTATCCTACAATGAGCAGTTCTTC	CASSLSVLSYNEQFF
few	TRBV18	TRBD1	TRBJ1-2	TGTGCCAGCTCACGAACGACAGGGGCTGAGGGCTACACCTTC	CASSRTTGAEGYTF
.	TRBV7-2	.	TRBJ1-3	TGTGCCAGCAGCTTAATAGTACGGACAAAAAGGGGGTCTGGAAACACCATATATTTT	CASSLIVRTKRGSGNTIYF
many	TRBV2	TRBD1	TRBJ1-2	TGTGCCAGCACCCGGACAGGCCAAAATAACTATGGCTACACCTTC	CASTRTGQNNYGYTF
many	TRBV10-3	.	TRBJ2-7	TGTGCCATCAGTGAGTCGTTGGGGGCAGGCGAGCAGTACTTC	CAISESLGAGEQYF
.	TRBV13	.	TRBJ2-5	TGTGCCAGCAGCTTAGACACATCCGGGACCCAGTACTTC	CASSLDTSGTQYF
few	TRBV27	.	TRBJ1-6	TGTGCCAGCAAGGGGGGGGGAAGCTCCTATAATTCACCCCTCCACTTT	CASKGGGSSYNSPLHF
many	TRBV19	TRBD2	TRBJ2-1	TGTGCCAGTAGTCCTTGGACTAGCGGGAGCAATGAGCAGTTCTTC	CASSPWTSGSNEQFF
many	TRBV5-6	.	TRBJ2-3	TGTGCCAGCAGCTGGGGGGTGCGGCGGGACACAGATACGCAGTATTTT	CASSWGVRRDTDTQYF
few	TRBV10-3	TRBD1	TRBJ2-7	TGTGCCAGCGGACAGGGGGCCCACGGGCAGTACTTC	CASGQGAHGQYF
.	TRBV5-1	.	TRBJ2-6	TGCGCCAGCAGCCAAGGACGACAGCCCTCTGGGGCCAACGTCCTGACTTTC	CASSQGRQPSGANVLTF
many	TRBV10-3	.	TRBJ1-6	TGTGCCATCAGTCTGGACATTCGTAATTCACCCCTCCACTTT	CAISLDIRNSPLHF